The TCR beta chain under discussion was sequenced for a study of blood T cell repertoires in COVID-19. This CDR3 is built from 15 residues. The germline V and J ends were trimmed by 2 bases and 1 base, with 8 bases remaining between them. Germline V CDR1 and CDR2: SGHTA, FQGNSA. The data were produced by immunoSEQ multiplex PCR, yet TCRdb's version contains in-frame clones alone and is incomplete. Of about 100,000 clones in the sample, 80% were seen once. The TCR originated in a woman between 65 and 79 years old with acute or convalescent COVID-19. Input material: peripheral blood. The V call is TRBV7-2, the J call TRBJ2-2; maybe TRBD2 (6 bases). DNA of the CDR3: TGTGCCAGCAGCTTATTAGCGGAGAACACCGGGGAGCTGTTTTTT. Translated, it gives CASSLLAENTGELFF.